This TCR beta chain is drawn from a study of OX40 agonist ivuxolimab in advanced cancers. Looking at the study overall: Prior therapy, whether anti-PD-1, anti-PD-L1 or anti-CTLA-4, was allowed, and approximately 40% had some. Whole-study results and caveats: Partial responders at 0.1-3.0 mg/kg showed near-lowest clonal expansion.

Libraries were prepared by immunoSEQ multiplex PCR; TCRdb keeps only in-frame clonotypes and omits some of them. The data show tens of thousands of clones, 65% to 85% seen once. Enrollment shut out patients with autoimmune disease history or systemic immunosuppression. About this clone itself: Its target is not known.

Sequencing used CD4+ or CD8+ T cells sorted from blood, obtained in a trial of the OX40 agonist ivuxolimab. The sequence derives from an adult with an advanced solid tumor such as melanoma, head and neck, liver or kidney cancer.

CDR3 bases: TGTGCCAGCAGCCCAGGACAGGGGGTGAGAACAGATACGCAGTATTTT. This codes for CASSPGQGVRTDTQYF. The chain carries TRBV5-4 and TRBJ2-3; 10 nucleotides align to TRBD1. J lost 3 bases, V lost 4 bases, and 8 bases had no gene match. The CDR3 sequence is 16 residues long. Germline assignment: CDR1 SGHNT and CDR2 YYREEE (reference sequence).